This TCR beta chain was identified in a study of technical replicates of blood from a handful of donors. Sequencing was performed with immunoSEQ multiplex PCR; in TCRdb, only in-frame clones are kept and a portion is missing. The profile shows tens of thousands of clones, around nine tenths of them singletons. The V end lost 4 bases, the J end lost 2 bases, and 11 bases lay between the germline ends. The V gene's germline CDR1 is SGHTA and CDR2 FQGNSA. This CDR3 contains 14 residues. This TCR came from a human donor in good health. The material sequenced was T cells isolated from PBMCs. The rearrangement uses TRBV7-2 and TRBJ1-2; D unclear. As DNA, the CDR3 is TGTGCCAGCAGCTCCGTGGCCAGAAACTATGGCTACACCTTC. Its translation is CASSSVARNYGYTF.